This T cell receptor (beta chain) stems from a study of tumor-infiltrating lymphocytes in primary liver carcinoma. For the study at large: The cohort consisted of patients whose primary liver carcinoma was surgically resected. Patients included men and women of 30 to 69 years. Samples returned roughly 3.65 to 8 million productive TCRbeta reads, a yield that was similar across tissue types.

In its sample, this clonotype was seen once. Its antigen remains unknown. An end of the junction does not agree with germline; a read error may underlie this. cDNA specific to TCR beta was made from around 450 ng of total RNA, with a constant-region primer employed for priming. Libraries for TCR beta were built through three nested multiplex PCR rounds, which together made up a slightly modified ARM-PCR procedure. Researchers ran the first two PCR rounds for ten to eleven cycles each with TRBV1-TRBV30 forward primers and a C-beta reverse primer. TCRdb analysed the multiplex PCR reads with MiXCR anew, one entry per CDR3 protein. Among approximately 340,000 distinct CDR3 sequences, 65% were seen once, and the ten largest hold roughly 6%. Overall study results and limits: Whereas tumor region pairs overlapped more, tumor-adjacent and tumor-blood pairs overlapped less.

The CDR3 has 13 amino acids. Germline V gene data show CDR1 as SQVTM and CDR2 as ANQGSEA. The study extracted blood RNA from unsorted whole blood and also extracted germline DNA. This chain connects TRBV29-1 to TRBJ2-1; D remains ambiguous. Source material: peripheral blood. The TCR was taken from a man aged 35 to 55 with primary liver carcinoma and hepatitis B virus infection. CDR3 sequence: CNVEAGPSYEQFF. The CDR3 region has the DNA TGCAACGTTGAGGCCGGACCTTCCTACGAGCAGTTCTTC.